A selection of T cell receptor beta chains follows, all from one sample in a study of T cell responses to AZD1222 COVID-19 vaccine. Here immunoSEQ multiplex PCR was the method, and the copy in TCRdb shows in-frame clones only, minus some. The repertoire includes fewer than 110,000 clones, about nine tenths of them detected once, and about 50% sits in the top ten. The material sequenced was peripheral blood, taken on day 0 of AZD1222 vaccination. These TCRs come from an adult in good health. Each CDR3 is given without its conserved first and last residue.

cdr3_aa	v_call	j_call
ASSPGPGLPEKLF	TRBV19	TRBJ1-4
ASSFALGQHRHEQY	TRBV6-8	TRBJ2-7
ASSYRAGSANEKLF	TRBV6-5	TRBJ1-4
ASSLGSSYNSPLH	TRBV7-2	TRBJ1-6
ASSQPGQGPEQY	TRBV4-2	TRBJ2-7
ASSRSGFDSYEQY	TRBV7-6	TRBJ2-7
ATSEWGRSDTQY	TRBV24-1	TRBJ2-3
ASTPGQGSEQY	TRBV19	TRBJ2-7
ARSPRTGSGEQY	TRBV5-3	TRBJ2-7
ASSPVDRANYGYT	TRBV18	TRBJ1-2
ASSHLSTNEKLF	TRBV14	TRBJ1-4
ASSLDRGRNNEQF	TRBV5-4	TRBJ2-1
ASSLGPLDRGPYTEAF	TRBV27	TRBJ1-1
ASSPREKSYNEQF	TRBV7-9	TRBJ2-1
AWSPGGANTEAF	TRBV30	TRBJ1-1
ASSETPDSFSYEQY	TRBV6-1	TRBJ2-7
AISESTSSEAF	TRBV10-3	TRBJ1-1
AWSVQLAGFPSPLH	TRBV30	TRBJ1-6
ASSFGTGDSGNTIY	TRBV11-3	TRBJ1-3
ASSLEGQNSPLH	TRBV5-1	TRBJ1-6
ASSLEAYGYT	TRBV5-1	TRBJ1-2
ASSHPGGTEAF	TRBV3-1/TRBV3-2	TRBJ1-1
ATSDSLAGSSYNEQF	TRBV24-1	TRBJ2-1
ASSLDGLEEQY	TRBV11-2	TRBJ2-7
ASSLDENTQY	TRBV5-1	TRBJ2-3
AMGQRNTEAF	TRBV12-5	TRBJ1-1
ASSLFGTGGGNQPQH	TRBV28	TRBJ1-5
ASSSIRGGKLF	TRBV28	TRBJ1-4
AISLDSAGTQY	TRBV10-3	TRBJ2-5
ASSDSGRGYEQY	TRBV10-2	TRBJ2-7
ASSDSGVSLH	TRBV7-2	TRBJ1-6
ASGYANYGYT	TRBV28	TRBJ1-2
ASSPDRGNSPLH	TRBV19	TRBJ1-6
ASARSGERRDTQY	TRBV5-1	TRBJ2-3
ASSQDPGYNSPLH	TRBV4-2	TRBJ1-6
ASSLDLLAGGPYEQY	TRBV11-3	TRBJ2-7
ASSRGAGAKNIQY	TRBV28	TRBJ2-4
ASEIGGSALEEQY	TRBV27	TRBJ2-7
ASRSGGESSYEQY	TRBV28	TRBJ2-7
ATSVGGVQPQH	TRBV12-3/TRBV12-4	TRBJ1-5
AWRKVLREQF	TRBV30	TRBJ2-1
ASSDRGSGVTGELF	TRBV10-1	TRBJ2-2